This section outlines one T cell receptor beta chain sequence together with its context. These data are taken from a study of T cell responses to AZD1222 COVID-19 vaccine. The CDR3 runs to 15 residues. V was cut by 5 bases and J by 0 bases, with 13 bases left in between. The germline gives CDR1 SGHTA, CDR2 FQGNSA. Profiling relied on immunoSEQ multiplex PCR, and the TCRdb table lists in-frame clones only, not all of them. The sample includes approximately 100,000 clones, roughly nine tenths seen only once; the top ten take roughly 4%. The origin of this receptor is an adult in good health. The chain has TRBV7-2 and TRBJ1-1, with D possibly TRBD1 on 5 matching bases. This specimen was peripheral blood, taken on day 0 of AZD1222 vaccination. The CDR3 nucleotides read TGTGCCAGCAGCCGCCTCGAGGGGATGAACACTGAAGCTTTCTTT. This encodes CASSRLEGMNTEAFF.